This T cell receptor beta chain was identified during a study of blood T cell repertoires in COVID-19. Turning to the study itself: PBMCs, B-cell-depleted T cells, or T cells provided the cDNA or gDNA that made up the material.

TCRdb's table, derived via immunoSEQ multiplex PCR, lists solely in-frame clones and lacks some. The sample consists of 90,000 to 120,000 clones, approximately 85% of them appearing once. The V segment lost 0 bases and the J segment 4 bases; nucleotides outside the gene matches: 3. CDR1 and CDR2 (germline): MNHNY, SVGAGI (reference sequence). The CDR3 consists of 14 residues. The sequence came from a human donor in a cohort sampled during active COVID-19. The sample comprised peripheral blood. The chain employs TRBV6-6 and TRBJ2-7, with 7 bases fitting TRBD2. The CDR3 region is CASSYSRAGYEQYF. DNA for the CDR3: TGTGCCAGCAGTTACTCGAGAGCGGGGTACGAGCAGTACTTC.